The clone carrying this T cell receptor (beta chain) is deemed medium-sized (0.01 to 0.1%) by its frequency. This sample is part of a study of synovial regulatory T cells in juvenile arthritis. At the level of the study: One patient received methotrexate plus infliximab; one lacked treatment information.

This CDR3 comprises 19 residues. DNA is not recorded here. Germline-derived CDR1 and CDR2 are SGHDT and YYEEEE. The repertoire was sequenced with immunoSEQ multiplex PCR; TCRdb's copy has only in-frame clones and lacks some. The sample includes about 2,200 clones. Synovial fluid was collected with matched peripheral blood from each patient with active arthritis. Donors were some eleven juvenile idiopathic arthritis patients with active disease, 3 polyarticular and 8 oligoarticular. Median disease duration was about seven years, range 0.2-19.1. Synovial Tregs were as TSDR-demethylated as blood and healthy-donor Tregs.

The chain uses TRBV5-6 and TRBJ1-3. This TCR was recovered from a donor between 2 and 35 years old with juvenile idiopathic arthritis. What was sequenced was Treg cells from the synovium. CDR3 region: CASSLFAGTKGFSGNTIYF. Looking up the rest from reference TRBV5-6 and TRBJ1-3 gives the full variable domain: DAGVTQSPTHLIKTRGQQVTLRCSPKSGHDTVSWYQQALGQGPQFIFQYYEEEERQRGNFPDRFSGHQFPNYSSELNVNALLLGDSALYLCASSLFAGTKGFSGNTIYFGEGSWLTVV.